The 8 T cell receptor beta chains below come from one sample, sequenced in a study of blood T cell repertoires in COVID-19 (dated by TCRdb to about 2020). Libraries came from the immunoSEQ multiplex PCR assay. As stored in TCRdb, this immuneACCESS dataset retains in-frame rearrangements with V and J assigned. A fraction of the clones does not appear; measured against another copy, unresolved V genes explain less than half of the discrepancy, and the remainder lacks a known reason. Counted in this sample were 30,000 to 35,000 clones; 80% to 90% of them appeared once. Around 0.55% of the sample goes to the ten largest clones. The specimen sequenced was peripheral blood. The receptor source for this set is a woman aged 40 to 50 with active or convalescent COVID-19.

V is TRBV5-1 and J is TRBJ1-2; TRBD1 aligns across 8 bases. The CDR3 sequence is 16 residues long. Per germline, CDR1 SGHRS and CDR2 YFSETQ. With V trimmed by 10 bases and J by 4 bases, 18 bases remained unmatched. The CDR3 DNA is TGCGCCTCTAGCTTGGACGGCGGACAGGGTCCCTATGGCTACACCTTC. Amino acids: CASSLDGGQGPYGYTF.

The genes are TRBV30 and TRBJ2-5; 14 bases are a match to TRBD2. The germline V gene has CDR1 GTSNPN and CDR2 SVGIG (reference sequence). The CDR3 runs to 14 residues. CDR3 amino acids: CAWGTSGGQETQYF. The DNA for the CDR3 is TGTGCTTGGGGGACTAGCGGGGGCCAAGAGACCCAGTACTTC.

This rearrangement joins TRBV9 to TRBJ1-3; D remains ambiguous. Germline loops: CDR1 SGDLS, CDR2 YYNGEE. This CDR3 region has 14 residues. V was clipped by 4 bases and J by 4 bases, with 12 bases between them. The CDR3 spells CASSPAGLGNTIYF. CDR3 DNA: TGTGCCAGCAGCCCCGCAGGTTTAGGAAACACCATATATTTT.

This clone was seen only once. This sequence joins TRBV10-3 and TRBJ1-1, with 8 bases lining up with TRBD1. Germline V gene lookup returns CDR1 ENHRY and CDR2 SYGVKD. CDR3 size: 13 residues. Germline trimming cut 6 bases from V and 6 bases from J; bases unmatched to any gene: 6. The CDR3 is CAIRDRESPEAFF. The DNA for the CDR3 is TGTGCCATCAGGGACAGGGAGTCGCCTGAAGCTTTCTTT.

The chain carries TRBV5-6 and TRBJ2-5, with TRBD2 as a possible D gene (5 bases). V dropped 4 bases and J dropped 7 bases, with 17 bases sitting between them. The CDR3 length is 14 residues. Germline V gene data show CDR1 as SGHDT and CDR2 as YYEEEE. As DNA, the CDR3 is TGTGCCAGCAGCCCGGACTCCTCTCTGGGGACCCAGTACTTC. It yields the protein CASSPDSSLGTQYF.

This sequence joins TRBV28 and TRBJ1-5; TRBD1 agrees at 7 bases. V lost 6 bases to trimming and J lost 5 bases; unmatched junction nucleotides: 16. The CDR3 runs to 17 residues. CDR1 is MDHEN, CDR2 SYDVKM, per germline. The CDR3 region is CASSRSPGTVVDQPQHF. CDR3 nucleotides: TGTGCCAGCAGCCGTAGCCCCGGGACAGTCGTCGATCAGCCCCAGCATTTT.

This clone turned up a few times. The chain couples TRBV27 to TRBJ1-2, with TRBD1 matching over 10 bases. This CDR3 has 16 amino acids. Germline CDR1 reads MNHEY; CDR2 reads SMNVEV (reference sequence). Trimming at V came to 3 bases and at J to 10 bases, leaving 14 bases not matched to a gene. CDR3 coding DNA: TGTGCCAGCAGTTTCCAATCCCGGGACAGGGGAGAAGACTACACCTTC. Its protein product is CASSFQSRDRGEDYTF.

This chain uses TRBV5-1 with TRBJ2-3; TRBD2 matches at 14 bases. The CDR3 consists of 16 residues. J gave up 4 bases and V 3 bases, and 4 bases lay outside the gene matches. The V gene's germline CDR1 is SGHRS and CDR2 YFSETQ. This CDR3 is CASSSGLAGGADTQYF. CDR3 DNA: TGCGCCAGCAGCTCCGGACTAGCGGGAGGAGCAGATACGCAGTATTTT.